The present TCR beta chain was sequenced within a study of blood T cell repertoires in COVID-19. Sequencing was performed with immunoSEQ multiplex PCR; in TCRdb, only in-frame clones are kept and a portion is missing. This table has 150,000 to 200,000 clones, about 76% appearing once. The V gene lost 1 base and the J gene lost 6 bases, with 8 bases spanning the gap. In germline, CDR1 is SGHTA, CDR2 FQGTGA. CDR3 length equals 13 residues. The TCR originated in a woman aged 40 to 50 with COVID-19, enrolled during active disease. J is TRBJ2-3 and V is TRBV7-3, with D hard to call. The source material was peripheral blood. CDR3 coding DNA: TGTGCCAGCAGCTTAATGCTGGGCGATACGCAGTATTTT. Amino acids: CASSLMLGDTQYF.